A selection of T cell receptor beta chains follows, all from one sample in a study of T cell responses to AZD1222 COVID-19 vaccine. TCRdb's table, derived via immunoSEQ multiplex PCR, lists solely in-frame clones and lacks some. This table has about 140,000 clones, over 85% appearing once. The source material was peripheral blood, sampled on day 0 of AZD1222 vaccination. These receptors all stem from an adult in good health. Each CDR3 is given with its conserved first and last residue. A D gene is named only where the DNA matches it firmly. Some rows mark clone size as missing; the rest say once, few, many or name a class of expanded clone.

v_call	d_call	cdr3_length	j_call	clone_size	cdr3_aa	cdr3_nt
TRBV5-1	.	16	TRBJ2-1	.	CASSASTGPPYNEQFF	TGCGCCAGCAGCGCCTCAACAGGGCCCCCCTACAATGAGCAGTTCTTC
TRBV4-3	.	14	TRBJ2-3	.	CASSPRGSTDTQYF	TGCGCCAGCAGCCCCCGCGGGAGCACAGATACGCAGTATTTT
TRBV7-6	TRBD1	14	TRBJ2-7	once	CASSLRTGLHEQYF	TGTGCCAGCAGCTTAAGGACAGGGTTACACGAGCAGTACTTC
TRBV7-2	.	15	TRBJ2-6	.	CASSLVGSGANVLTF	TGTGCCAGCAGCTTAGTGGGGTCTGGGGCCAACGTCCTGACTTTC
TRBV13	.	14	TRBJ1-6	.	CASSKNRDEAPLHF	TGTGCCAGCAGCAAGAACCGAGACGAGGCACCCCTCCACTTT
TRBV6-5	TRBD1	13	TRBJ2-7	.	CASRGGQVDEQYF	TGTGCCAGCAGGGGGGGACAGGTGGACGAGCAGTACTTC
TRBV5-6	.	11	TRBJ2-7	.	CASSSSYEQYF	TGTGCCAGCAGCTCCTCCTACGAGCAGTACTTC
TRBV11-3	.	17	TRBJ2-7	.	CASSHRRRGLPAYEQYF	TGTGCCAGCAGCCATCGAAGACGCGGACTCCCAGCCTACGAGCAGTACTTC
TRBV6-6	TRBD1	15	TRBJ2-7	.	CASSYSSGTGYEQYF	TGTGCCAGCAGTTACTCCTCCGGGACAGGCTACGAGCAGTACTTC
TRBV2	TRBD2	16	TRBJ2-1	.	CASSETSGFPYNEQFF	TGTGCCAGCAGTGAAACTAGCGGGTTCCCCTACAATGAGCAGTTCTTC
TRBV29-1	TRBD2	14	TRBJ2-7	.	CSVGVSGRAHEQYF	TGCAGCGTTGGGGTTAGCGGGAGGGCTCACGAGCAGTACTTC
TRBV12-5	.	16	TRBJ2-7	.	CASGLLTVGRGYEQYF	TGTGCTAGTGGTTTGTTAACGGTAGGCCGGGGGTACGAGCAGTACTTC
TRBV5-4	TRBD2	15	TRBJ2-1	.	CASSLASGRKNEQFF	TGTGCCAGCAGCTTGGCTAGCGGGAGGAAGAATGAGCAGTTCTTC
TRBV19	.	13	TRBJ1-2	few	CASSLLSDYGYTF	TGTGCCAGTAGTCTATTATCGGATTATGGCTACACCTTC
TRBV10-3	TRBD2	20	TRBJ2-3	.	CAISKEPPGLARGDTDTQYF	TGTGCCATCAGTAAAGAACCCCCGGGACTAGCGAGGGGGGACACAGATACGCAGTATTTT
TRBV7-2	.	11	TRBJ2-1	.	CASRELSEQFF	TGTGCCAGCAGGGAATTGTCTGAGCAGTTCTTC
TRBV9	.	14	TRBJ1-3	once	CASSLTVSGNTIYF	TGTGCCAGCAGCCTCACAGTCTCTGGAAACACCATATATTTT
TRBV4-2	TRBD1	16	TRBJ1-3	.	CASSHRRTGLDNTIYF	TGTGCCAGCAGCCACCGCAGGACAGGGTTGGATAACACCATATATTTT
TRBV6-2/TRBV6-3	TRBD1	16	TRBJ1-2	.	CASSSGQGGSGYGYTF	TGTGCCAGCAGTTCGGGACAGGGGGGATCCGGCTATGGCTACACCTTC
TRBV5-1	.	14	TRBJ1-2	.	CASSLSGTNYGYTF	TGCGCCAGCAGCTTGTCAGGGACCAACTATGGCTACACCTTC
TRBV28	.	14	TRBJ1-4	.	CASSLLGSDEKLFF	TGTGCCAGCAGTTTATTAGGATCGGATGAAAAACTGTTTTTT
TRBV9	.	14	TRBJ2-7	.	CASSLGGGRGEQYF	TGTGCCAGCAGCCTGGGGGGCGGACGGGGCGAGCAGTACTTC
TRBV20-1	.	13	TRBJ1-5	.	CSASQTVGQPQHF	TGCAGTGCTAGTCAAACGGTGGGGCAGCCCCAGCATTTT
TRBV5-1	TRBD2	16	TRBJ2-7	.	CASSQGVAGGPREQYF	TGCGCCAGCAGCCAGGGGGTAGCGGGAGGGCCACGCGAGCAGTACTTC
TRBV6-5	TRBD1	14	TRBJ2-7	.	CASGVDRGPFGQYF	TGTGCCAGCGGCGTCGACAGGGGACCTTTCGGGCAGTACTTC
TRBV7-6	.	14	TRBJ1-1	.	CASSLATGNTEAFF	TGTGCCAGCAGCTTGGCGACAGGGAACACTGAAGCTTTCTTT